This paragraph covers one T cell receptor (beta chain) sequence. The assay was immunoSEQ multiplex PCR, and TCRdb's table has in-frame clones only and misses some. The sample contains roughly 400,000 clones, roughly 86% of which appear only once. This CDR3 has 14 residues. With V trimmed by 5 bases and J by 1 base, 3 bases remained unmatched. Germline V gene data show CDR1 as MNHEY and CDR2 as SVGAGI. This sample stems from a study of blood T cell repertoires in COVID-19. Sequencing was performed on peripheral blood. The receptor was isolated from a woman aged 55-69 years with COVID-19, enrolled during active disease. The chain joins TRBV6-5 to TRBJ1-1; 8 bases are shared with TRBD1. CDR3 in DNA: TGTGCCAGCAGTACAACAGGGGGGAACACTGAAGCTTTCTTT. It yields the protein CASSTTGGNTEAFF.